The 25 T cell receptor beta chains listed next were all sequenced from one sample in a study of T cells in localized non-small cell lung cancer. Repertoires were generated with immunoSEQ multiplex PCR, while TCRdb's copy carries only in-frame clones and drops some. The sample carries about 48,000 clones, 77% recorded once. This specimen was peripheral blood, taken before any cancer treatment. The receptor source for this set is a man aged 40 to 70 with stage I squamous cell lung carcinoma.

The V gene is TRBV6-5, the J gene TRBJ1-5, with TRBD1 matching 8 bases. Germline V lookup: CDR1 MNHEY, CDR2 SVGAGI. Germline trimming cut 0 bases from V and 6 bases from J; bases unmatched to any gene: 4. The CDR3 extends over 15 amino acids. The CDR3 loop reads CASSYSGTGGQPQHF. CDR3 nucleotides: TGTGCCAGCAGTTACTCGGGAACAGGGGGTCAGCCCCAGCATTTT.

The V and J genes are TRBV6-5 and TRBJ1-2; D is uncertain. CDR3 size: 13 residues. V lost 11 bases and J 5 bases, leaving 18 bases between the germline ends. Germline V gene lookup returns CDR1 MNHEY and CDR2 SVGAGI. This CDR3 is CARRLLLRYGYTF. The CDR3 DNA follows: TGTGCCCGACGCCTCCTTTTACGGTATGGCTACACCTTC.

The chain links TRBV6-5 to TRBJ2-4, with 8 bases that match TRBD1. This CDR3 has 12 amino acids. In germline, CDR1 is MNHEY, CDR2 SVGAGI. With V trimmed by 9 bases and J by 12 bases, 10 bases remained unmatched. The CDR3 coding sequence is TGTGCCAGTTCAGGGACAGGCCAGGGTCAGTACTTC. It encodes CASSGTGQGQYF.

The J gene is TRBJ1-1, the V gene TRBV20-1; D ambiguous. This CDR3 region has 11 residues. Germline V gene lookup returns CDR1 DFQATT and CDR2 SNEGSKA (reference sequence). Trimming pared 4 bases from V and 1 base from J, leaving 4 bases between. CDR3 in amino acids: CSAKGNTEAFF. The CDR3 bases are TGCAGTGCTAAGGGGAACACTGAAGCTTTCTTT.

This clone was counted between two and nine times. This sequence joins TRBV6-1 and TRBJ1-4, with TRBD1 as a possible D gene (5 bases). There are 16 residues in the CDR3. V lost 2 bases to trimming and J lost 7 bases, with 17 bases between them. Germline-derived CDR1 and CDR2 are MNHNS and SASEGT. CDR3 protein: CASSERMGDWGEKLFF. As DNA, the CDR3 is TGTGCCAGCAGTGAAAGGATGGGGGATTGGGGTGAAAAACTGTTTTTT.

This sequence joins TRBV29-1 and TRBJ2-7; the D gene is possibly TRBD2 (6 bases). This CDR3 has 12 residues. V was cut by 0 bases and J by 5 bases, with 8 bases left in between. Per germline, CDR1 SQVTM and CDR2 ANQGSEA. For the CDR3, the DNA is TGCAGCGTTGAAGATGGAGGGGACGAGCAGTACTTC. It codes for CSVEDGGDEQYF.

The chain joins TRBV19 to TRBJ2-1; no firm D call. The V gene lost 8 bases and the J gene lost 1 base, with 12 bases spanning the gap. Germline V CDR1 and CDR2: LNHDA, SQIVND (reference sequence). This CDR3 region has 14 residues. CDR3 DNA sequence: TGTGCCAGTCGGCGCCAGGATTCCTACAATGAGCAGTTCTTC. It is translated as CASRRQDSYNEQFF. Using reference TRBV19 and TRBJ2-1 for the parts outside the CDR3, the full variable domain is DGGITQSPKYLFRKEGQNVTLSCEQNLNHDAMYWYRQDPGQGLRLIYYSQIVNDFQKGDIAEGYSVSREKKESFPLTVTSAQKNPTAFYLCASRRQDSYNEQFFGPGTRLTVL.

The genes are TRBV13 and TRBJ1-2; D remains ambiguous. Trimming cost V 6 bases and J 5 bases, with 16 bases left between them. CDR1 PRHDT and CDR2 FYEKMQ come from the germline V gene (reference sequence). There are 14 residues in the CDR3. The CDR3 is CASRKAVYSYGYTF. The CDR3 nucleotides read TGTGCCAGCAGGAAAGCAGTCTACTCTTATGGCTACACCTTC.

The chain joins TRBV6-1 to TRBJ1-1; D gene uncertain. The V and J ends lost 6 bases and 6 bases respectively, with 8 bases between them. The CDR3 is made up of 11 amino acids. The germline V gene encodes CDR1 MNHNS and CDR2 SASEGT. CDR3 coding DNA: TGTGCCAGCAGCCTTCGGGCTGAAGCTTTCTTT. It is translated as CASSLRAEAFF.

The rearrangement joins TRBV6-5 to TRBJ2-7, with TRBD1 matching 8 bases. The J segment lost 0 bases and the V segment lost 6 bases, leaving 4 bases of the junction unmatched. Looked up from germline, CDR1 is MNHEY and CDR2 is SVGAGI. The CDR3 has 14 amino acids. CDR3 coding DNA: TGTGCCAGCAGCAGGGGGCAAAGCTCCTACGAGCAGTACTTC. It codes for CASSRGQSSYEQYF.

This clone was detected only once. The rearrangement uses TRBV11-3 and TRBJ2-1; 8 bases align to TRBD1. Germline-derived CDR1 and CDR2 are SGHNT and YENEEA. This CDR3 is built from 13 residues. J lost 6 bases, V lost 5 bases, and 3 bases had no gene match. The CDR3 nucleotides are TGTGCCAGCAGCCCCACAGGGGGCAATGAGCAGTTCTTC. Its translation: CASSPTGGNEQFF.

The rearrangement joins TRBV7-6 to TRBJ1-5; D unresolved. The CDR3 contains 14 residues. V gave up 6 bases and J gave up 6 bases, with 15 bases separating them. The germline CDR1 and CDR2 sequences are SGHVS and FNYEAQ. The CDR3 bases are TGTGCCAGCAGTATCACGTCTGCGGGTCAGCCCCAGCATTTT. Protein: CASSITSAGQPQHF. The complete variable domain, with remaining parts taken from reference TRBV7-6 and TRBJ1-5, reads GAGVSQSPRYKVTKRGQDVALRCDPISGHVSLYWYRQALGQGPEFLTYFNYEAQQDKSGLPNDRFSAERPEGSISTLTIQRTEQRDSAMYRCASSITSAGQPQHFGDGTRLSIL.

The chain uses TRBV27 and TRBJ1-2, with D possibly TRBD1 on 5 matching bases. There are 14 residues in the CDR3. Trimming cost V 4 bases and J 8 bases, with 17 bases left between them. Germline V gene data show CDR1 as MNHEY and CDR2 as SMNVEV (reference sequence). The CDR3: CASSYRAGWEGYTF. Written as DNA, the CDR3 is TGTGCCAGCAGTTACCGGGCAGGGTGGGAGGGCTACACCTTC.

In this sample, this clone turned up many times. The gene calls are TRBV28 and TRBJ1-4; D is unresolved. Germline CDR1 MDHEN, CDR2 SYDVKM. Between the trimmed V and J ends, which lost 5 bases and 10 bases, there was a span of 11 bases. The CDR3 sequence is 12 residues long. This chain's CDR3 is CASSPPRGKLFF. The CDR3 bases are TGTGCCAGCAGTCCACCTCGGGGAAAACTGTTTTTT.

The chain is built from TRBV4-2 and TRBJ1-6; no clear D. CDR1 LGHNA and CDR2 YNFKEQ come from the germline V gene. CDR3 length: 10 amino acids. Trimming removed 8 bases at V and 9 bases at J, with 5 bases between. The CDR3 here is CASGSSPLHF. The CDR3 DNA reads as TGTGCCAGCGGCTCTTCACCCCTCCACTTT.

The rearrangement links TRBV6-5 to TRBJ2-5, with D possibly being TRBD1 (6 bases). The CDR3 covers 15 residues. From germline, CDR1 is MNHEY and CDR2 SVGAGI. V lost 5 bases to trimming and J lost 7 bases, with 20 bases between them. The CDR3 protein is CASSPRDTPKGTQYF. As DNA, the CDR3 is TGTGCCAGCAGTCCCAGGGACACACCGAAAGGGACCCAGTACTTC.

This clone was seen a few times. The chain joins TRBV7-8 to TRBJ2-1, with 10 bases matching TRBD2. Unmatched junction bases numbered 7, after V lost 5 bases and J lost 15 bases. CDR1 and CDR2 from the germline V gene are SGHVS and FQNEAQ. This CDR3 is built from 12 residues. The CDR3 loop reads CASSILAGEAFF. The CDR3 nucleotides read TGTGCCAGCAGCATCCTAGCGGGGGAGGCGTTCTTC.

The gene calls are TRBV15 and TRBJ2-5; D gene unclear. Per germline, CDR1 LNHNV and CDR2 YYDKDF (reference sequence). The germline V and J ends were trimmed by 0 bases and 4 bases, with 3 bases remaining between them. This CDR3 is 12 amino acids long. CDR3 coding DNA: TGTGCCACCAGCAGAGATATAGAGACCCAGTACTTC. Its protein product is CATSRDIETQYF.

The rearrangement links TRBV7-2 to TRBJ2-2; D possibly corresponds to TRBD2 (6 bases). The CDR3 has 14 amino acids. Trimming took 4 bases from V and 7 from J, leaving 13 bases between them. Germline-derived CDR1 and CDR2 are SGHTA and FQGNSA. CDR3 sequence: CASSWGLALGELFF. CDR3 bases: TGTGCCAGCAGCTGGGGCCTAGCGCTCGGGGAGCTGTTTTTT.

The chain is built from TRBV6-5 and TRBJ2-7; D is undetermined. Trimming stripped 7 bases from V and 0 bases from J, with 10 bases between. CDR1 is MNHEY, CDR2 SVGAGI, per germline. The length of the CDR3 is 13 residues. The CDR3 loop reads CASNEVNSYEQYF. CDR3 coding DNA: TGTGCCAGCAACGAGGTTAACTCCTACGAGCAGTACTTC.

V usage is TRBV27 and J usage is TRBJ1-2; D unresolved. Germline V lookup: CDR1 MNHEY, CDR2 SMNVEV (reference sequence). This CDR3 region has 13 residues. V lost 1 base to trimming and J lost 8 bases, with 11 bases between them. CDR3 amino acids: CASSLWADSGYTF. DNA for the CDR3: TGTGCCAGCAGTTTATGGGCCGATTCGGGCTACACCTTC.

In DNA form, the CDR3 reads TGCGCCAGCAGCTTGGCCTTCGAGAACACTGAAGCTTTCTTT. It translates to CASSLAFENTEAFF. The chain uses TRBV5-1 and TRBJ1-1; unclear D gene. Germline V gene data show CDR1 as SGHRS and CDR2 as YFSETQ. The CDR3 has 14 amino acids. Trimming cost V 0 bases and J 1 base, with 7 bases left between them.

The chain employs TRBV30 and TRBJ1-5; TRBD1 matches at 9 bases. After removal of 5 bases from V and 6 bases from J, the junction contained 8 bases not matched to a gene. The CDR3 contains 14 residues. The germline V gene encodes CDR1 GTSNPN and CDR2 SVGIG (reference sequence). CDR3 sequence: CAWGGGQGTQPQHF. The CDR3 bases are TGTGCCTGGGGAGGAGGACAGGGGACTCAGCCCCAGCATTTT.

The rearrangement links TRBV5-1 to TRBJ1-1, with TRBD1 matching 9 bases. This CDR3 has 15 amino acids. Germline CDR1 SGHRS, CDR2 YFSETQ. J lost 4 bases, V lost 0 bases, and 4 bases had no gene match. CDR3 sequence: CASSLAGTGSTEAFF. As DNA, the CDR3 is TGCGCCAGCAGCTTGGCCGGGACAGGGTCCACTGAAGCTTTCTTT.

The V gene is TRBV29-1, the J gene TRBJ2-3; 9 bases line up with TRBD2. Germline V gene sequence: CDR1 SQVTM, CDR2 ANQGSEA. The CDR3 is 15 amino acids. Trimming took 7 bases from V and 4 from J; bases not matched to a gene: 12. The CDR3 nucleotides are TGCAGCGCCGGGGCGGGGCTAGCGGGACCAGATACGCAGTATTTT. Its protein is CSAGAGLAGPDTQYF.